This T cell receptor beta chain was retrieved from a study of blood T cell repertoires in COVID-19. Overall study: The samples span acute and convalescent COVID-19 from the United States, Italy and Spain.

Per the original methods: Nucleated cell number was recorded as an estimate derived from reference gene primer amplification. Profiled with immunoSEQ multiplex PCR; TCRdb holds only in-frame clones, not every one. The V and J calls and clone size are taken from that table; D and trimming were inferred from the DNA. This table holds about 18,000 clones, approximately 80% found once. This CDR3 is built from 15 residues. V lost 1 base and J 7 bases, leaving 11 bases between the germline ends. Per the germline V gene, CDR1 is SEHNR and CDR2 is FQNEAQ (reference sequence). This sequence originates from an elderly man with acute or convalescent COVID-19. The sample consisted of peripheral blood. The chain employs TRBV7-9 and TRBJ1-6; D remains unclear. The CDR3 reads CASSLVHSLNSPLHF. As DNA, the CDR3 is TGTGCCAGCAGCTTAGTTCACAGCTTGAATTCACCCCTCCACTTT.